The 10 T cell receptor beta chains given below trace back to one sample, sequenced in a study of identifying expanded T cells in peripheral blood. Some clones are missing from TCRdb's copy, which holds only in-frame ones; the method was immunoSEQ multiplex PCR. The sample has 70,000 to 100,000 clones; around 85% are singletons. Sample: blood. The receptors derive from a person between 18 and 75 years old in good health.

The chain employs TRBV7-9 and TRBJ2-3, with TRBD2 matching 11 bases. The junction had 4 bases not matched to a gene; V was cut back by 5 bases and J by 0 bases. The CDR3 sequence is 16 residues long. Looked up from germline, CDR1 is SEHNR and CDR2 is FQNEAQ (reference sequence). CDR3 DNA sequence: TGTGCCAGCAGCCTCCTAGCGGGGGGTAGCACAGATACGCAGTATTTT. The encoded protein is CASSLLAGGSTDTQYF. Variable domain in full (rest from reference TRBV7-9 and TRBJ2-3): DTGVSQNPRHKITKRGQNVTFRCDPISEHNRLYWYRQTLGQGPEFLTYFQNEAQLEKSRLLSDRFSAERPKGSFSTLEIQRTEQGDSAMYLCASSLLAGGSTDTQYFGPGTRLTVL.

V usage is TRBV7-9 and J usage is TRBJ2-7, with unresolved D. The ends were cut back, 4 bases at V and 6 bases at J, with 10 bases in the middle. The CDR3 spans 12 residues. CDR1 SEHNR and CDR2 FQNEAQ come from the germline V gene (reference sequence). The DNA of the CDR3 is TGTGCCAGCAGCTCCGACATCACCGAGCAGTACTTC. Encoded protein: CASSSDITEQYF.

The chain joins TRBV7-2 to TRBJ1-2; D uncertain. CDR1 is SGHTA and CDR2 is FQGNSA in the germline V gene. This CDR3 is 13 amino acids long. V gave up 4 bases and J gave up 4 bases, with 10 bases separating them. The CDR3 reads CASSSRSVYGYTF. CDR3 nucleotides: TGTGCCAGCAGCTCCCGTTCGGTCTATGGCTACACCTTC.

The chain combines TRBV7-9 with TRBJ1-3; 8 nucleotides agree with TRBD1. CDR3 length: 14 amino acids. V gave up 1 base and J gave up 6 bases; unmatched junction bases: 2. Germline V lookup: CDR1 SEHNR, CDR2 FQNEAQ (reference sequence). The CDR3 reads CASSLGGQANTIYF. In nucleotides, the CDR3 is TGTGCCAGCAGCTTAGGGGGACAGGCAAACACCATATATTTT. The whole variable domain, filled in from reference TRBV7-9 and TRBJ1-3, reads DTGVSQNPRHKITKRGQNVTFRCDPISEHNRLYWYRQTLGQGPEFLTYFQNEAQLEKSRLLSDRFSAERPKGSFSTLEIQRTEQGDSAMYLCASSLGGQANTIYFGEGSWLTVV.

This chain links TRBV20-1 with TRBJ2-3; D ambiguous. Germline values: CDR1 DFQATT, CDR2 SNEGSKA (reference sequence). The CDR3 covers 11 residues. V was pared by 6 bases and J by 5 bases, with 9 bases between. The CDR3 region has the DNA TGCAGTGCCAGTAAACAAGATACGCAGTATTTT. This gives the protein CSASKQDTQYF.

The V gene is TRBV29-1, the J gene TRBJ2-2; a possible D gene is TRBD1 (6 bases). The CDR3 has 13 residues. Germline loops: CDR1 SQVTM, CDR2 ANQGSEA. V dropped 4 bases and J dropped 5 bases, with 11 bases sitting between them. This chain's CDR3 is CSVGNRVTGELFF. CDR3 DNA sequence: TGCAGCGTTGGAAACAGGGTGACCGGGGAGCTGTTTTTT.

This clone is a singleton in its sample. The rearrangement joins TRBV7-9 to TRBJ2-3; the D gene is possibly TRBD2 (5 bases). The CDR3 length is 15 residues. Trimming stripped 5 bases from V and 4 bases from J, with 16 bases between. Germline assignment: CDR1 SEHNR and CDR2 FQNEAQ (reference sequence). CDR3 residues: CASSHLAGRADTQYF. CDR3 bases: TGTGCCAGCAGCCACCTAGCTGGAAGGGCAGATACGCAGTATTTT.

V gene TRBV7-8 combines with J gene TRBJ2-7; D is perhaps TRBD2 (7 bases). This CDR3 has 15 amino acids. Trimming removed 4 bases at V and 5 bases at J, with 18 bases between. Germline lookup yields CDR1 SGHVS and CDR2 FQNEAQ. The CDR3 nucleotides read TGTGCCAGCAGCTCGCGGCGGGGGCTGAGACACGAGCAGTACTTC. Protein product: CASSSRRGLRHEQYF.

The gene calls are TRBV10-3 and TRBJ1-4, with a tentative D call TRBD1 (5 bases). V lost 6 bases and J lost 4, with 9 bases in between. CDR1 and CDR2 (germline): ENHRY, SYGVKD. This CDR3 has 13 amino acids. For the CDR3, the DNA is TGTGCCATCAGGGGGGGGAATAATGAAAAACTGTTTTTT. As protein: CAIRGGNNEKLFF.

The chain couples TRBV2 to TRBJ1-4; the D is unclear. Germline V gene lookup returns CDR1 SNHLY and CDR2 FYNNEI. The CDR3 runs 14 residues. V was shortened by 4 bases and J by 0 bases, with 6 bases between the two germline ends. The CDR3 protein is CASSGGATNEKLFF. In DNA form, the CDR3 reads TGTGCCAGCAGTGGGGGTGCAACTAATGAAAAACTGTTTTTT.